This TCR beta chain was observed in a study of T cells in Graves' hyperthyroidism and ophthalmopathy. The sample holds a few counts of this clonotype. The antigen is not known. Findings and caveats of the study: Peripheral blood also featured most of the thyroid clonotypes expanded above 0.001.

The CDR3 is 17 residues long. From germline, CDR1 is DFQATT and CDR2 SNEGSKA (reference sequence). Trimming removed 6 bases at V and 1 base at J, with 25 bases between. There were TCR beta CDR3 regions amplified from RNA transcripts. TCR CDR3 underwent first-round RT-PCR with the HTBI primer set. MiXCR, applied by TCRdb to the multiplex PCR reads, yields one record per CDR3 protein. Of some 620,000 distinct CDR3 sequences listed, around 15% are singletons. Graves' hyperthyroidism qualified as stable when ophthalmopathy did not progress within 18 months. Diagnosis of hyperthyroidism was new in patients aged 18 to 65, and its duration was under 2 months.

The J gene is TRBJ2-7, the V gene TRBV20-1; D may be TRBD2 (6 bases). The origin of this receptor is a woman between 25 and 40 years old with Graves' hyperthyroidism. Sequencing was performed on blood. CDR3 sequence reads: CSATEYHLAGTSYEQYF. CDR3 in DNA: TGCAGTGCGACCGAATACCACCTGGCGGGGACTTCCTACGAGCAGTACTTC.